The T cell receptor (beta chain) under discussion was sequenced for a study of CD8 T cells in ankylosing spondylitis. MiXCR, run by TCRdb on the 5' RACE reads, gives a single entry per CDR3 protein. The profile covers about 160,000 distinct CDR3 sequences, with 18% appearing a single time and approximately 8% taken by the ten largest. Germline V gives CDR1 DFQATT, CDR2 SNEGSKA (reference sequence). CDR3 size: 14 residues. V lost 6 bases, J lost 3 bases, and 10 bases stayed unmatched. The specimen sequenced was blood, either unsorted or a sorted T cell fraction (not recorded which). This TCR was sampled from a male donor with ankylosing spondylitis or in good health (not recorded which). This rearrangement joins TRBV20-1 to TRBJ2-7, with TRBD2 matching over 8 bases. Here the CDR3 DNA reads TGCAGTGCCAGCCGGACGGGGGGGCACTACGAGCAGTACTTC. Amino acids: CSASRTGGHYEQYF.